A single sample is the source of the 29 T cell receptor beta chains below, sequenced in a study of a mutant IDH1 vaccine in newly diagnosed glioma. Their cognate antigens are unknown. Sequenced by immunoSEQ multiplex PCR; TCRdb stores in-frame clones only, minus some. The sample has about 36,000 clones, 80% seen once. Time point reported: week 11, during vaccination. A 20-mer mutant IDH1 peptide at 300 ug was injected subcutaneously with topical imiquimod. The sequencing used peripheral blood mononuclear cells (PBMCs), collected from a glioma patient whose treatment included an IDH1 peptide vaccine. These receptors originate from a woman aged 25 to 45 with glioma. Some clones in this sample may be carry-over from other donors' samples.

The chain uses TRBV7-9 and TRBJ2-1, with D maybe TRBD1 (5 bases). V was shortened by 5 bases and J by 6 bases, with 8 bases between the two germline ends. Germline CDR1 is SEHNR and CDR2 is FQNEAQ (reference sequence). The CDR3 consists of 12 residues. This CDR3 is CASSPGRNEQFF. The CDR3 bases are TGTGCCAGCAGCCCAGGGCGCAATGAGCAGTTCTTC.

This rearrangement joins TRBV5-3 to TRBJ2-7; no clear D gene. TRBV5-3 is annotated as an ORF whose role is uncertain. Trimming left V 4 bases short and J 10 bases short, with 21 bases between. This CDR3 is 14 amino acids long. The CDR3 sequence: CARSHPGRIRDQYF. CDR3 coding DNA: TGTGCCAGAAGCCACCCCGGACGGATTCGCGATCAGTACTTC.

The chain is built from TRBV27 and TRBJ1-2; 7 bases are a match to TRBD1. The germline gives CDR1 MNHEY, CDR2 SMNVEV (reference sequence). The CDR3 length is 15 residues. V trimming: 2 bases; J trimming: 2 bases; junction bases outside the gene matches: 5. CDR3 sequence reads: CASSLALGQNYGYTF. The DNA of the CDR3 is TGTGCCAGCAGTTTAGCCCTGGGACAGAACTATGGCTACACCTTC.

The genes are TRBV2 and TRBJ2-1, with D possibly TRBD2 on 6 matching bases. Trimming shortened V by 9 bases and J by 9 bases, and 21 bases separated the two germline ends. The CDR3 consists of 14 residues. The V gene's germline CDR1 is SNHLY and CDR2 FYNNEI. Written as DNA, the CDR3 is TGTGCCAGTCTGAGTCTAGCGCCCAGAGGTGAGCAGTTCTTC. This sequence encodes CASLSLAPRGEQFF.

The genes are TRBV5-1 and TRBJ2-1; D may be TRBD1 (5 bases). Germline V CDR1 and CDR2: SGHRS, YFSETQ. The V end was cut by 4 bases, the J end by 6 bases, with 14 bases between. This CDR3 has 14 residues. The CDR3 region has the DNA TGCGCCAGCAGCCCCAGGGCATCCGGCAATGAGCAGTTCTTC. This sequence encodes CASSPRASGNEQFF.

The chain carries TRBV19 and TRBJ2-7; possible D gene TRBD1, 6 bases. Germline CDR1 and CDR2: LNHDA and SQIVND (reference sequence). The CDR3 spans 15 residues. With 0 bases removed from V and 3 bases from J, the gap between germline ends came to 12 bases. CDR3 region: CASSIDGQRFYEQYF. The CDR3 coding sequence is TGTGCCAGTAGTATAGATGGACAGAGGTTCTACGAGCAGTACTTC.

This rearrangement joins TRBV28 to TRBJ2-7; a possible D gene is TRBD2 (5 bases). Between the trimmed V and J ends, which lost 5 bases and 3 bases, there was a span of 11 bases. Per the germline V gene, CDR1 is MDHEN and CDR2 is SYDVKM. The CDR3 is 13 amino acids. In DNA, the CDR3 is TGTGCCAGCAGTCCCGTGGGGAGCTACGAGCAGTACTTC. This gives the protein CASSPVGSYEQYF.

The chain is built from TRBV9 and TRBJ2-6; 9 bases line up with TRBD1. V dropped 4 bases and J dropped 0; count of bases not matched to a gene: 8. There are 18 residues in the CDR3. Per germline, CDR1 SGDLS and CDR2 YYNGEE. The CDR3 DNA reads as TGTGCCAGCAGCATACGGACAGGGGTTCTCTCTGGGGCCAACGTCCTGACTTTC. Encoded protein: CASSIRTGVLSGANVLTF.

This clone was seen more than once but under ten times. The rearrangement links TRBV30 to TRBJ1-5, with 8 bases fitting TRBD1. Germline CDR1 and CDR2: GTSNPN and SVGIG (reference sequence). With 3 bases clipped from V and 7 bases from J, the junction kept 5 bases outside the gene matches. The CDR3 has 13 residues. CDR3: CAWSQGARQPQHF. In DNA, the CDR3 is TGTGCCTGGAGCCAGGGGGCACGGCAGCCCCAGCATTTT.

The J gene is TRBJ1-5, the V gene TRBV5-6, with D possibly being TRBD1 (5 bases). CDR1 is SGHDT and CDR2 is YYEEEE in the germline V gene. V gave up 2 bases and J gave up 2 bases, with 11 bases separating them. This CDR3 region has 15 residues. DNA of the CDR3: TGTGCCAGCAGCTTTTGGGGAGGGGGCAATCAGCCCCAGCATTTT. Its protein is CASSFWGGGNQPQHF.

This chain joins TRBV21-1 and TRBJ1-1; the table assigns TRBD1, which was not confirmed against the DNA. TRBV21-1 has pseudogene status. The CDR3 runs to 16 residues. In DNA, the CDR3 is TGTGCCAGCAGCAGTTCCGGGACAGGGGGGCACACTGAAGCTTTCTTT. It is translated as CASSSSGTGGHTEAFF.

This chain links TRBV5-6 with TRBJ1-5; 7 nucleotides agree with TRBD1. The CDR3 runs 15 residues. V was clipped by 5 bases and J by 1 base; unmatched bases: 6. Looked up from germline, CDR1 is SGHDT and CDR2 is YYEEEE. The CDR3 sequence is CASSLSGGSNQPQHF. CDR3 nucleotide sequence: TGTGCCAGCAGTCTGTCAGGGGGGAGCAATCAGCCCCAGCATTTT. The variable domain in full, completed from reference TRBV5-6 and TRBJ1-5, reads DAGVTQSPTHLIKTRGQQVTLRCSPKSGHDTVSWYQQALGQGPQFIFQYYEEEERQRGNFPDRFSGHQFPNYSSELNVNALLLGDSALYLCASSLSGGSNQPQHFGDGTRLSIL.

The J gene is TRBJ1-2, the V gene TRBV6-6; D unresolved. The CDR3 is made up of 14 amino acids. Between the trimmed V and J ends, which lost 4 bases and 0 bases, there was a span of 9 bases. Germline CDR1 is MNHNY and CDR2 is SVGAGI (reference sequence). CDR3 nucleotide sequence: TGTGCCAGCAGTTTCGACGGAGCTAACTATGGCTACACCTTC. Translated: CASSFDGANYGYTF.

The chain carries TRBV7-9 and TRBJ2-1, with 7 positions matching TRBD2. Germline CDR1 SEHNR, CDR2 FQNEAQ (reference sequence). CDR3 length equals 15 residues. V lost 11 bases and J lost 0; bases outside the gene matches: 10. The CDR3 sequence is CAGSERGSSYNEQFF. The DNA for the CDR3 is TGTGCCGGATCCGAGCGGGGAAGCTCCTACAATGAGCAGTTCTTC.

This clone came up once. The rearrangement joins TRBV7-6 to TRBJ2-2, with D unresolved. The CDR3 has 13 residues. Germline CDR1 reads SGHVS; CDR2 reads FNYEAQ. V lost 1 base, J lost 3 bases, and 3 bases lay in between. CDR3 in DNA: TGTGCCAGCAGCTTAGGCCACACCGGGGAGCTGTTTTTT. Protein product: CASSLGHTGELFF. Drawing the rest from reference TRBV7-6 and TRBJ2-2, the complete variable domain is GAGVSQSPRYKVTKRGQDVALRCDPISGHVSLYWYRQALGQGPEFLTYFNYEAQQDKSGLPNDRFSAERPEGSISTLTIQRTEQRDSAMYRCASSLGHTGELFFGEGSRLTVL.

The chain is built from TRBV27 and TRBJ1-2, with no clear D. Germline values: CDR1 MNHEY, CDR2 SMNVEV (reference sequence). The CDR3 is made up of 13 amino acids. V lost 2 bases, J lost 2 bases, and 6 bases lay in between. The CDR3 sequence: CASSLTENYGYTF. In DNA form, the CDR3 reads TGTGCCAGCAGTTTAACAGAAAACTATGGCTACACCTTC.

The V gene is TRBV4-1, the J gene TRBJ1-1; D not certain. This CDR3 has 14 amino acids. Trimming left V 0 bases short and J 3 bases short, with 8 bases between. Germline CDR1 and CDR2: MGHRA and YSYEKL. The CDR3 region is CASSQEADHTEAFF. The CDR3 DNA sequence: TGCGCCAGCAGCCAAGAGGCAGATCACACTGAAGCTTTCTTT.

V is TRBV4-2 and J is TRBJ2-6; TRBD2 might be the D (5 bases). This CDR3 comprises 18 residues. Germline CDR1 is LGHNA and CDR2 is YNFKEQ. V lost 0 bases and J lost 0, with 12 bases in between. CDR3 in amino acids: CASSQDASLSSGANVLTF. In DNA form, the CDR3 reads TGTGCCAGCAGCCAAGATGCTAGCCTAAGCTCTGGGGCCAACGTCCTGACTTTC.

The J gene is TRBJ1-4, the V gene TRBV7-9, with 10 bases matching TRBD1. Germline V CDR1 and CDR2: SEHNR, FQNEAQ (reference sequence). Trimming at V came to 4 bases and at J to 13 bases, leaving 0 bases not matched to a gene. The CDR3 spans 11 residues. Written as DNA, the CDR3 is TGTGCCAGCAGCTGGACAGGGGGACTGTTTTTT. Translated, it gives CASSWTGGLFF. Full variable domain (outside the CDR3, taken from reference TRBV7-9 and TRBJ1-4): DTGVSQNPRHKITKRGQNVTFRCDPISEHNRLYWYRQTLGQGPEFLTYFQNEAQLEKSRLLSDRFSAERPKGSFSTLEIQRTEQGDSAMYLCASSWTGGLFFGSGTQLSVL.

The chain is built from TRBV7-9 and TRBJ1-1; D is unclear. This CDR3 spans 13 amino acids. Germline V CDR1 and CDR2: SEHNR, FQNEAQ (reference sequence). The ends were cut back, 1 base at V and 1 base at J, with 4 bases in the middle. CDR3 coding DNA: TGTGCCAGCAGCTTAGTGACGAACACTGAAGCTTTCTTT. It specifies CASSLVTNTEAFF.

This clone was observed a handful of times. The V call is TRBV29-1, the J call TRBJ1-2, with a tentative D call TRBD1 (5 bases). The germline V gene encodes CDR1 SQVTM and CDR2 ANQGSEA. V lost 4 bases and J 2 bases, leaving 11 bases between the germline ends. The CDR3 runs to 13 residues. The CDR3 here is CSVALDRNYGYTF. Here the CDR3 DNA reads TGCAGCGTTGCCCTAGACAGAAACTATGGCTACACCTTC.

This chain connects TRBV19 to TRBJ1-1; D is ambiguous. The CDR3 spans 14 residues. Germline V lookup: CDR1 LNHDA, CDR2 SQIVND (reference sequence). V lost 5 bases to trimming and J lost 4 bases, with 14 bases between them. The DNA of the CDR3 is TGTGCCAGTAGTTACGGACCGGTGAGCACTGAAGCTTTCTTT. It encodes CASSYGPVSTEAFF.

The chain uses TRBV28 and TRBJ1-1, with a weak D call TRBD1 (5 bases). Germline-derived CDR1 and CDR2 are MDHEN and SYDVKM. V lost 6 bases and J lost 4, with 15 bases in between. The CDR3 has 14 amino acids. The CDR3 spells CASSGGGWVTEAFF. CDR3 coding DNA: TGTGCCAGCAGCGGGGGGGGATGGGTCACTGAAGCTTTCTTT.

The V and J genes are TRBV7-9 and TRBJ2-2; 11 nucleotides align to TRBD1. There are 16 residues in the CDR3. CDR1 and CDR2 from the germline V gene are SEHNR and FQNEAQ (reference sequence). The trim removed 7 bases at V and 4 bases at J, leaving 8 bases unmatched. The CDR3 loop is CASNSAGTGGTGELFF. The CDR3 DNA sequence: TGTGCCAGCAACTCTGCGGGGACAGGGGGCACCGGGGAGCTGTTTTTT.

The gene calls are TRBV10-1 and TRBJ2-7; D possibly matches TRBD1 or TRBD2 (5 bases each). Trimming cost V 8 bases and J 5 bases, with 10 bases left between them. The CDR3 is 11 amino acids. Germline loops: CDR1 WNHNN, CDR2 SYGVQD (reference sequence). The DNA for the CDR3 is TGCGCCAGCGGGGACCGGGACGAGCAGTACTTC. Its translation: CASGDRDEQYF.

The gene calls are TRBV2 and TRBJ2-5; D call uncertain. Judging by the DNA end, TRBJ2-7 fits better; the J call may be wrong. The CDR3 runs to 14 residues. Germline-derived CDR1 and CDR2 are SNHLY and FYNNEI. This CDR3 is CASSEALRSLEQYF. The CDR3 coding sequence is TGTGCCAGCAGTGAAGCGCTTCGATCCCTCGAGCAGTACTTC.

The CDR3 DNA reads as TGCGCCAGCAGCCAAGAGTGGTCAGGACGGGGGAATCAGCCCCAGCATTTT. Translated: CASSQEWSGRGNQPQHF. The chain recombines TRBV4-1 with TRBJ1-5, with a possible D match to TRBD1 (5 bases). Germline V lookup: CDR1 MGHRA, CDR2 YSYEKL. The CDR3 has 17 residues. V shed 0 bases and J shed 4 bases, with 16 bases lying between them.

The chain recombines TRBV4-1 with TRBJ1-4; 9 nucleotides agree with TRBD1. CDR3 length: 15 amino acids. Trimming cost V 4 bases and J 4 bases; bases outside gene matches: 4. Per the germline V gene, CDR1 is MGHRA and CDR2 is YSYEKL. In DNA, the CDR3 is TGCGCCAGCAGCCTGATGGACAGGGGTAATGAAAAACTGTTTTTT. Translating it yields CASSLMDRGNEKLFF.

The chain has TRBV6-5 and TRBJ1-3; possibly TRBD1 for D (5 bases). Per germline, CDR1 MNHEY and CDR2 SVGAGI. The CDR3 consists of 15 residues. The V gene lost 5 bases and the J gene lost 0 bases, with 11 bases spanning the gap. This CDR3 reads CASSRGTSSGNTIYF. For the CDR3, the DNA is TGTGCCAGCAGTCGGGGCACGAGCTCTGGAAACACCATATATTTT.